This T cell receptor (beta chain) was sequenced in a study of blood T cell repertoires in COVID-19. Study at large: Both acute and convalescent COVID-19 samples were obtained from the United States, Italy and Spain. The analysed material was cDNA or gDNA that came from T cells, B-cell-depleted T cells, or PBMCs.

There are 13 residues in the CDR3. From germline, CDR1 is SGDLS and CDR2 YYNGEE. V lost 5 bases and J lost 3, with 12 bases in between. It was during active infection that Seattle patients were enrolled and then longitudinally followed. In the original workflow: For nucleated cells, counts were estimated from reference gene primer amplification. The repertoire was sequenced with immunoSEQ multiplex PCR; TCRdb's copy has only in-frame clones and lacks some. Clone size and the V and J calls come from that table; the DNA yielded D and trimming. Counted here are about 240,000 clones, roughly 79% occurring once; the ten biggest clones make up approximately 7.5%.

This clonotype originated in a woman of 80 years or more with COVID-19, enrolled during active disease. Sequencing was carried out using peripheral blood. The chain links TRBV9 to TRBJ2-7, with D hard to call. CDR3 bases: TGTGCCAGCAGTGGAGAGTTGGGCTACGAGCAGTACTTC. This encodes CASSGELGYEQYF.